This T cell receptor (beta chain) was documented in a study of type 1 regulatory T cells. As for the study in general: T-allo10 is an in vitro-generated, Tr1-enriched CD4 T cell product specific for alloantigen.

From the reads, TCRdb called clonotypes with MiXCR, one entry per CDR3 protein. The data contain fewer than 70,000 distinct CDR3 sequences, about 69% of them seen just once; the ten biggest clones take up 7.6%. This CDR3 has 14 amino acids. From germline, CDR1 is SGHNT and CDR2 YYREEE (reference sequence). Trimming cost V 4 bases and J 5 bases, with 15 bases left between them. Details on this clonotype: The antigen remains unidentified.

Graft donor-derived T-allo10 cells were described as host-alloantigen-specific, anergic, and alloantigen-specifically suppressive. The chain couples TRBV5-4 to TRBJ1-1; D gene uncertain. Material: cultured T cells, either the whole culture or a sorted T cell fraction (not recorded which). Subset meaning: Tr1-enriched cell product generated in vitro against host alloantigens. The sequence came from a human donor in good health. CDR3: CASSPEFIGTEAFF. DNA for the CDR3: TGTGCCAGCAGCCCGGAGTTCATAGGGACTGAAGCTTTCTTT.